Below are 19 T cell receptor beta chains sequenced from a single sample in a study of identical twins. TCRdb ran MiXCR on the 5' RACE reads and lists one entry per CDR3 protein. The sample includes 450,000 to 650,000 distinct CDR3 sequences, around 9.6% seen only once; the top ten take roughly 3.2%. The data also belong to a second study, concerning yellow fever vaccine responses in identical twins.

The sample consisted of PBMCs. The receptors shown here come from a woman younger than 30 in good health.

The chain is built from TRBV7-9 and TRBJ2-1, with 9 bases identical to TRBD2. Trimming at V came to 1 base and at J to 6 bases, leaving 10 bases not matched to a gene. The CDR3 is 17 residues long. Germline V gene lookup returns CDR1 SEHNR and CDR2 FQNEAQ (reference sequence). CDR3 sequence reads: CASSLDVRLAGSNEQFF. The CDR3 region has the DNA TGTGCCAGCAGCTTAGATGTCCGGCTAGCGGGGTCCAATGAGCAGTTCTTC.

The rearrangement joins TRBV4-1 to TRBJ1-2; D is unclear. Trimming removed 1 base from V and 0 bases from J, with 3 bases in between. CDR1 is MGHRA, CDR2 YSYEKL, per germline. This CDR3 has 13 residues. In nucleotides, the CDR3 is TGCGCCAGCAGCCAAGTCGCTAACTATGGCTACACCTTC. Encoded protein: CASSQVANYGYTF.

This clonotype came up a few times. V and J are TRBV7-9 and TRBJ2-3; D gene ambiguous. The germline V and J ends were trimmed by 1 base and 5 bases, with 10 bases remaining between them. This CDR3 contains 14 residues. The germline gives CDR1 SEHNR, CDR2 FQNEAQ (reference sequence). CDR3 in DNA: TGTGCCAGCAGCTTAGTTCGAGGAATAGATACGCAGTATTTT. This translates into CASSLVRGIDTQYF. Full variable domain (remainder filled in from reference TRBV7-9 and TRBJ2-3): DTGVSQNPRHKITKRGQNVTFRCDPISEHNRLYWYRQTLGQGPEFLTYFQNEAQLEKSRLLSDRFSAERPKGSFSTLEIQRTEQGDSAMYLCASSLVRGIDTQYFGPGTRLTVL.

The chain combines TRBV6-1 with TRBJ1-2; the D gene is possibly TRBD1 (6 bases). The germline V gene has CDR1 MNHNS and CDR2 SASEGT. This CDR3 contains 13 residues. Written as DNA, the CDR3 is TGTGCTCCCGTGAGCAGAGGGGGCTATGGCTACACCTTC. It is translated as CAPVSRGGYGYTF.

This clonotype has only a few counts. The gene calls are TRBV10-2 and TRBJ1-6; unclear D gene. The CDR3 is 16 amino acids. V lost 2 bases and J 1 base, leaving 9 bases between the germline ends. From germline, CDR1 is WSHSY and CDR2 SAAADI. The CDR3 spells CASSEIGSSYNSPLHF. For the CDR3, the DNA is TGCGCCAGCAGTGAGATCGGTAGTTCCTATAATTCACCCCTCCACTTT.

This sequence joins TRBV11-2 and TRBJ2-1; 11 nucleotides match TRBD2. Germline V gene data show CDR1 as SGHAT and CDR2 as FQNNGV. The CDR3 has 19 residues. Unmatched junction bases numbered 19, after V lost 4 bases and J lost 8 bases. CDR3 nucleotides: TGTGCCAGCAGCTCAAGGAGGGGGGCCACTAGCGGGGGAGGTGATGAGCAGTTCTTC. This sequence encodes CASSSRRGATSGGGDEQFF. Drawing the rest from reference TRBV11-2 and TRBJ2-1, the complete variable domain is EAGVAQSPRYKIIEKRQSVAFWCNPISGHATLYWYQQILGQGPKLLIQFQNNGVVDDSQLPKDRFSAERLKGVDSTLKIQPAKLEDSAVYLCASSSRRGATSGGGDEQFFGPGTRLTVL.

This clonotype was counted ten times or more. The J gene is TRBJ2-2, the V gene TRBV9, with D hard to call. Trimming pared 4 bases from V and 0 bases from J, leaving 4 bases between. Per the germline V gene, CDR1 is SGDLS and CDR2 is YYNGEE. CDR3 size: 13 residues. The CDR3 spells CASSYTNTGELFF. The CDR3 bases are TGTGCCAGCAGCTACACGAACACCGGGGAGCTGTTTTTT.

This clonotype was found a few times. This chain joins TRBV6-2 or TRBV6-3 and TRBJ2-3; the D is unclear. The germline V and J ends were trimmed by 5 bases and 6 bases, with 12 bases remaining between them. This CDR3 has 13 residues. Looked up from germline, CDR1 is MNHEY and CDR2 is SVGEGT. The CDR3 region is CASSIIVRDTQYF. CDR3 bases: TGTGCCAGCAGTATTATAGTCCGGGATACGCAGTATTTT.

This clonotype was counted ten times or more. The CDR3 DNA follows: TGTGCCAGCAGCCCCCGTAGGGGTGGGGAGCTGTTTTTT. This codes for CASSPRRGGELFF. The chain employs TRBV11-1 and TRBJ2-2, with a tentative D call TRBD1 (5 bases). Trimming left V 5 bases short and J 8 bases short, with 12 bases between. CDR1 and CDR2 (germline): SGHAT, FQDESV (reference sequence). The CDR3 has 13 residues.

This clonotype was counted at least ten times. V is TRBV7-9 and J is TRBJ2-7; D unclear. V lost 4 bases and J 6 bases, leaving 13 bases between the germline ends. In germline, CDR1 is SEHNR, CDR2 FQNEAQ (reference sequence). There are 13 residues in the CDR3. The CDR3 is CASSSGFPLEQYF. The CDR3 DNA reads as TGTGCCAGCAGCTCTGGATTTCCCCTCGAGCAGTACTTC.

This chain links TRBV20-1 with TRBJ2-1; tentatively, D is TRBD1 (5 bases). This CDR3 is built from 15 residues. Germline assignment: CDR1 DFQATT and CDR2 SNEGSKA (reference sequence). V was pared by 5 bases and J by 5 bases, with 19 bases between. The chain's CDR3 is CSAQPDGRTNNEQFF. The CDR3 DNA is TGCAGTGCTCAACCCGATGGACGGACAAACAATGAGCAGTTCTTC.

In this sample, this clonotype turned up a few times. The V gene is TRBV6-2 or TRBV6-3, the J gene TRBJ2-3; D may be TRBD2 (6 bases). This CDR3 comprises 14 residues. The germline gives CDR1 MNHEY, CDR2 SVGEGT. Trimming took off 10 bases at V and 1 base at J, with 15 bases between the two ends. CDR3 residues: CAINSGRRTDTQYF. DNA of the CDR3: TGTGCCATCAATAGCGGCAGGCGCACAGATACGCAGTATTTT.

In its sample, this clonotype was seen many times. The rearrangement links TRBV29-1 to TRBJ2-1; weak D call: TRBD1 (6 bases). Germline CDR1 SQVTM, CDR2 ANQGSEA. CDR3 size: 12 residues. V was trimmed by 4 bases and J by 2 bases, leaving 6 bases between them. The CDR3 region has the DNA TGCAGCGTTGCAGGGGCCTACAATGAGCAGTTCTTC. Translation: CSVAGAYNEQFF.

This clonotype was counted at least ten times. The J gene is TRBJ2-3, the V gene TRBV7-9; D tentatively reads TRBD1 or TRBD2 (5 bases each). Germline CDR1 is SEHNR and CDR2 is FQNEAQ (reference sequence). The CDR3 covers 15 residues. V shed 7 bases and J shed 0 bases, with 14 bases lying between them. The CDR3 spells CASNRPGRSTDTQYF. The CDR3 region has the DNA TGTGCCAGCAACCGACCGGGACGAAGCACAGATACGCAGTATTTT. The variable domain in full, with the rest retrieved from reference TRBV7-9 and TRBJ2-3, is DTGVSQNPRHKITKRGQNVTFRCDPISEHNRLYWYRQTLGQGPEFLTYFQNEAQLEKSRLLSDRFSAERPKGSFSTLEIQRTEQGDSAMYLCASNRPGRSTDTQYFGPGTRLTVL.

The chain joins TRBV5-8 to TRBJ2-1; D perhaps matches TRBD2 (5 bases). This CDR3 comprises 15 residues. The V gene lost 5 bases and the J gene lost 2 bases, with 14 bases spanning the gap. Germline CDR1 and CDR2: SGHTS and YDEGEE. CDR3 DNA sequence: TGTGCCAGCAGTCGAGTAGCGTTTACCTACAATGAGCAGTTCTTC. This gives the protein CASSRVAFTYNEQFF.

The chain carries TRBV2 and TRBJ2-3, with no clear D. V was cut by 3 bases and J by 0 bases, with 10 bases left in between. This CDR3 is 15 amino acids long. CDR1 and CDR2 from the germline V gene are SNHLY and FYNNEI. CDR3 in amino acids: CASSEPAWSTDTQYF. The CDR3 nucleotides are TGTGCCAGCAGTGAGCCCGCCTGGAGCACAGATACGCAGTATTTT. The full variable domain, rest sourced from reference TRBV2 and TRBJ2-3, is EPEVTQTPSHQVTQMGQEVILRCVPISNHLYFYWYRQILGQKVEFLVSFYNNEISEKSEIFDDQFSVERPDGSNFTLKIRSTKLEDSAMYFCASSEPAWSTDTQYFGPGTRLTVL.

At least ten counts were recorded for this clonotype. This chain uses TRBV28 with TRBJ1-2, with a possible D match to TRBD1 (6 bases). CDR3 length: 13 residues. Germline V gives CDR1 MDHEN, CDR2 SYDVKM. The V gene lost 5 bases and the J gene lost 6 bases, with 13 bases spanning the gap. DNA for the CDR3: TGTGCCAGCAGTCTACAGGGTTCGAATGGCTACACCTTC. As protein: CASSLQGSNGYTF.

This rearrangement joins TRBV7-2 to TRBJ2-7; 13 positions match TRBD2. CDR1 is SGHTA and CDR2 is FQGNSA in the germline V gene. V shed 4 bases, J shed 6 bases, and the junction held 6 bases outside the gene matches. The length of the CDR3 is 15 residues. CDR3 coding DNA: TGTGCCAGCAGCTGGGGACTAGCGGGAACTCGCGAGCAGTACTTC. This encodes CASSWGLAGTREQYF.

The chain carries TRBV10-3 and TRBJ2-5; maybe TRBD2 (6 bases). This CDR3 is built from 15 residues. Germline V gene sequence: CDR1 ENHRY, CDR2 SYGVKD. V lost 2 bases to trimming and J lost 4 bases, with 14 bases between them. For the CDR3, the DNA is TGTGCCATCAGTGAGCCGACTAGTTTCGGAGAGACCCAGTACTTC. It specifies CAISEPTSFGETQYF.